What follows are 13 T cell receptor beta chains derived from one specimen sequenced in a study of blood T cells in healthy people across ages. Through a sample-barcoded 5' primer and a J-beta primer mix, a second PCR was run for roughly 6 to 11 cycles. Via MiXCR, TCRdb re-called the 5' RACE reads, giving one row per CDR3 protein. There are about 970,000 distinct CDR3 sequences in the sample; just over 50% occur only once, and 20% to 25% lies in the top ten. The sequencing sample was made of blood. The source of these receptors is a woman aged 55 to 70 in good health.

The chain couples TRBV20-1 to TRBJ2-4; 10 bases map to TRBD1. V was clipped by 4 bases and J by 8 bases; unmatched bases: 11. CDR1 DFQATT and CDR2 SNEGSKA come from the germline V gene (reference sequence). The CDR3 consists of 15 residues. CDR3 sequence reads: CSAKGAGTGAHIQYF. CDR3 nucleotides: TGCAGTGCTAAGGGGGCCGGGACAGGGGCACACATTCAGTACTTC.

The CDR3 spells CASSLNRRRGETQYF. For the CDR3, the DNA is TGTGCCAGCAGCCTGAACAGGAGGCGCGGAGAGACCCAGTACTTC. This rearrangement joins TRBV7-8 to TRBJ2-5, with D possibly being TRBD1 or TRBD2 (5 bases each). There are 15 residues in the CDR3. The V gene lost 5 bases and the J gene lost 4 bases, with 17 bases spanning the gap. Germline V CDR1 and CDR2: SGHVS, FQNEAQ.

The gene calls are TRBV6-5 and TRBJ2-7, with D perhaps assigned TRBD1 or TRBD2 (5 bases each). This CDR3 contains 14 residues. V dropped 10 bases and J dropped 3 bases, with 19 bases sitting between them. Germline V lookup: CDR1 MNHEY, CDR2 SVGAGI. The CDR3 protein is CATLGTGLIYEQYF. In DNA form, the CDR3 reads TGTGCCACCTTAGGAACGGGGCTAATCTACGAGCAGTACTTC.

This clonotype was observed a handful of times. CDR3 DNA sequence: TGTGCCAGCCGGACAGGGGGCCCTAACTATGGCTACACCTTC. It yields the protein CASRTGGPNYGYTF. V gene TRBV27 combines with J gene TRBJ1-2, with 11 bases aligning to TRBD1. Germline lookup yields CDR1 MNHEY and CDR2 SMNVEV (reference sequence). This CDR3 is built from 14 residues. The V segment lost 8 bases and the J segment 0 bases; nucleotides outside the gene matches: 2.

This clonotype was seen more than once but under ten times. This sequence joins TRBV4-3 and TRBJ2-6, with D possibly matching TRBD1 (5 bases). Germline CDR1 LGHNA, CDR2 YSLEER. Trimming took 1 base from V and 2 from J, leaving 12 bases between them. CDR3 length equals 17 residues. CDR3 in amino acids: CASSQGTSPTGANVLTF. The CDR3 DNA follows: TGCGCCAGCAGCCAAGGGACATCTCCCACTGGGGCCAACGTCCTGACTTTC.

The V and J genes are TRBV7-2 and TRBJ1-1; possible D gene TRBD1, 5 bases. The V end lost 2 bases, the J end lost 6 bases, and 16 bases lay between the germline ends. The germline V gene has CDR1 SGHTA and CDR2 FQGNSA. The CDR3 spans 15 residues. Written as DNA, the CDR3 is TGTGCCAGCAGCTTAAAGTACTGGGGACTGGCTGAAGCTTTCTTT. Translated, it gives CASSLKYWGLAEAFF.

This chain uses TRBV29-1 with TRBJ2-7; 10 positions match TRBD1. The CDR3 loop spans 14 amino acids. Germline assignment: CDR1 SQVTM and CDR2 ANQGSEA. V trimming: 4 bases; J trimming: 0 bases; junction bases outside the gene matches: 3. The DNA of the CDR3 is TGCAGCGTTGGGACAGGGGGGTCCTCCTACGAGCAGTACTTC. It specifies CSVGTGGSSYEQYF.

The chain combines TRBV5-3 with TRBJ2-5, with 9 positions matching TRBD2. TRBV5-3 is recorded as an ORF, its role being uncertain. This CDR3 has 18 amino acids. V was clipped by 1 base and J by 1 base; unmatched bases: 11. The CDR3 DNA sequence: TGTGCCAGAAGCTTGCAACGGGCTAGCGGGACCTCCCAAGAGACCCAGTACTTC. As protein: CARSLQRASGTSQETQYF.

V is TRBV9 and J is TRBJ2-4; D unresolved. The end of the DNA fits TRBJ2-7 better, so the J call may be wrong. Germline V lookup: CDR1 SGDLS, CDR2 YYNGEE. This CDR3 contains 14 residues. CDR3 amino acids: CASSSSSSPYEQYF. CDR3 coding DNA: TGTGCCAGCAGCTCCAGCTCGTCCCCCTACGAGCAGTACTTC.

J is TRBJ2-5 and V is TRBV27; D may match TRBD1 or TRBD2 (5 bases each). Germline assignment: CDR1 MNHEY and CDR2 SMNVEV (reference sequence). CDR3 size: 14 residues. With 6 bases removed from V and 3 bases from J, the gap between germline ends came to 14 bases. Here the CDR3 DNA reads TGTGCCAGCAGCGAAGCACTAGGGGAAGAGACCCAGTACTTC. Its protein is CASSEALGEETQYF.

The rearrangement joins TRBV7-8 to TRBJ2-6; D gene uncertain. This CDR3 region has 15 residues. Germline CDR1 SGHVS, CDR2 FQNEAQ. Trimming left V 2 bases short and J 5 bases short, with 10 bases between. The CDR3 here is CASSLLSGRANVLTF. The CDR3 nucleotides are TGTGCCAGCAGCTTACTCAGTGGAAGGGCCAACGTCCTGACTTTC.

The chain employs TRBV27 and TRBJ1-2; D is possibly TRBD1 (5 bases). This CDR3 is 15 amino acids long. With 4 bases removed from V and 8 bases from J, the gap between germline ends came to 20 bases. The germline V gene encodes CDR1 MNHEY and CDR2 SMNVEV (reference sequence). CDR3 bases: TGTGCCAGCAGTTCGGGGCCTTTAGGGTTGTTGGGCTACACCTTC. It yields the protein CASSSGPLGLLGYTF.

The chain has TRBV12-3 or TRBV12-4 and TRBJ2-2; 9 nucleotides match TRBD1. The CDR3 extends over 14 amino acids. V trimming: 6 bases; J trimming: 7 bases; junction bases outside the gene matches: 6. This chain's CDR3 is CASSWGQGIGELFF. CDR3 sequence (DNA): TGTGCCAGCAGCTGGGGACAGGGAATCGGGGAGCTGTTTTTT.